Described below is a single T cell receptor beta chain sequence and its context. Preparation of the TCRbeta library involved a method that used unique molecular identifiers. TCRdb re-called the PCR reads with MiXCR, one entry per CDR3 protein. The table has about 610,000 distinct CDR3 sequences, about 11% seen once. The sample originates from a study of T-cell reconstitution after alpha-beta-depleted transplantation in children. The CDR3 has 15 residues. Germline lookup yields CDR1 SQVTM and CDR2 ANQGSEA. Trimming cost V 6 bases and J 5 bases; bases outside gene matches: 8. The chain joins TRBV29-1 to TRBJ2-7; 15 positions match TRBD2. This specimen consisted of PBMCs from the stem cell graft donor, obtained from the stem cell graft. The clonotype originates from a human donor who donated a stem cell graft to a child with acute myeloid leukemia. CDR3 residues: CSVRIRTSGRDEQYF. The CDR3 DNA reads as TGCAGCGTCCGAATTAGGACTAGCGGGAGGGACGAGCAGTACTTC.